The sequence of this T cell receptor (beta chain) was determined in a study of response to subunit inactivated influenza vaccine. Overall study results and limits: The authors offered the suggestion that each seasonal influenza vaccination recruits few new T cells.

In its sample, this clonotype was seen many times. Its antigen is still unknown. A single record per CDR3 protein comes from TCRdb applying MiXCR to the RT-PCR reads. This sample has about 620,000 distinct CDR3 sequences, with approximately 12% found just once. CDR1 SGHAT and CDR2 FQNNGV come from the germline V gene. CDR3 size: 17 residues. V was shortened by 5 bases and J by 8 bases, with 25 bases between the two germline ends. V is TRBV11-2 and J is TRBJ2-1; TRBD1 or TRBD2 may be the D gene (5 bases each). The sequence came from a man over 45 who received an inactivated influenza vaccine. The sample consisted of PBMCs from blood, taken on the day of vaccination. CDR3 nucleotide sequence: TGTGCCAGCAGCCCCCGTAGGGGCGAGGGGAACAATTATGAGCAGTTCTTC. Encoded protein: CASSPRRGEGNNYEQFF. The full variable domain, its missing parts supplied by reference TRBV11-2 and TRBJ2-1, is EAGVAQSPRYKIIEKRQSVAFWCNPISGHATLYWYQQILGQGPKLLIQFQNNGVVDDSQLPKDRFSAERLKGVDSTLKIQPAKLEDSAVYLCASSPRRGEGNNYEQFFGPGTRLTVL.